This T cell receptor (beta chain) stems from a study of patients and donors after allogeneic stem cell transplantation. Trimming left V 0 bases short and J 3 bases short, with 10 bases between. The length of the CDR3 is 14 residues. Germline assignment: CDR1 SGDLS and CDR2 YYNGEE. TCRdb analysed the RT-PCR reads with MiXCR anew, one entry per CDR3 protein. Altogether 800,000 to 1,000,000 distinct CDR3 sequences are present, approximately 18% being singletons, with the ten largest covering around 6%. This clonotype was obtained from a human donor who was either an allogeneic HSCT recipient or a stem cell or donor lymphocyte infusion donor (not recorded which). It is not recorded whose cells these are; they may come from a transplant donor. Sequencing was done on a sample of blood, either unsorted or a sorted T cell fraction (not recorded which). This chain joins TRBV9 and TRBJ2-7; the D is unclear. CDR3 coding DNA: TGTGCCAGCAGCGTAGGAGGCCCTCACTACGAGCAGTACTTC. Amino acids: CASSVGGPHYEQYF.